This entry lists 17 T cell receptor beta chains sequenced from one sample in a study of lymphopenia after photon versus proton radiotherapy. Repertoires were generated with immunoSEQ multiplex PCR, while TCRdb's copy carries only in-frame clones and drops some. The sample yields about 68,000 clones, roughly 88% seen once. Here the sequenced sample was peripheral blood, taken from a patient treated with photon-based radiotherapy. The source is a woman aged 70-85 years with pancreatic cancer.

This clone appeared a single time. The chain has TRBV7-9 and TRBJ1-2; a possible D gene is TRBD1 (5 bases). This CDR3 contains 13 residues. Germline loops: CDR1 SEHNR, CDR2 FQNEAQ (reference sequence). The V end was cut by 5 bases, the J end by 3 bases, with 10 bases between. The chain's CDR3 is CASSKDTHYGYTF. Written as DNA, the CDR3 is TGTGCCAGCAGCAAGGACACGCACTATGGCTACACCTTC.

This rearrangement joins TRBV28 to TRBJ1-4; TRBD1 is a possible D gene (6 bases). This CDR3 has 14 amino acids. The V gene lost 3 bases and the J gene lost 8 bases, with 13 bases spanning the gap. Germline V gene lookup returns CDR1 MDHEN and CDR2 SYDVKM. CDR3 loop: CASSFTGRDEKLFF. The CDR3 nucleotides read TGTGCCAGCAGTTTCACAGGGCGGGACGAAAAACTGTTTTTT.

The chain carries TRBV2 and TRBJ1-5; no reliable D call. This CDR3 region has 15 residues. Germline CDR1 and CDR2: SNHLY and FYNNEI. Trimming removed 3 bases from V and 0 bases from J, with 9 bases in between. CDR3 nucleotide sequence: TGTGCCAGCAGTGAGGCACAGTCTAGCAATCAGCCCCAGCATTTT. Its protein product is CASSEAQSSNQPQHF.

V usage is TRBV5-4 and J usage is TRBJ1-6; 9 positions match TRBD1. This CDR3 comprises 15 residues. The V and J ends lost 1 base and 7 bases, in that order; junction bases with no gene match: 3. CDR1 is SGHNT, CDR2 YYREEE, per germline (reference sequence). As DNA, the CDR3 is TGTGCCAGCAGCTTGAGGACAGGGGACAATTCACCCCTCCACTTT. Translated: CASSLRTGDNSPLHF.

The chain is built from TRBV9 and TRBJ2-5; D unresolved. Germline V CDR1 and CDR2: SGDLS, YYNGEE. Deletions cut 0 bases from V and 4 bases from J, with 10 bases between. This CDR3 has 14 residues. The CDR3 region is CASSVGTVGETQYF. CDR3 nucleotide sequence: TGTGCCAGCAGCGTAGGAACGGTGGGAGAGACCCAGTACTTC.

The chain combines TRBV14 with TRBJ1-1; D gene unclear. V was trimmed by 0 bases and J by 0 bases, leaving 11 bases between them. Per the germline V gene, CDR1 is SGHDN and CDR2 is FVKESK. The length of the CDR3 is 16 residues. The CDR3 DNA sequence: TGTGCCAGCAGCCAAGATCACGGAGCCATGAACACTGAAGCTTTCTTT. Encoded protein: CASSQDHGAMNTEAFF.

This clone has a handful of counts. J is TRBJ2-1 and V is TRBV30; D is possibly TRBD2 (6 bases). Germline V gene lookup returns CDR1 GTSNPN and CDR2 SVGIG (reference sequence). With 2 bases removed from V and 3 bases from J, the gap between germline ends came to 14 bases. There are 15 residues in the CDR3. CDR3 sequence reads: CAWSSEGASYNEQFF. CDR3 nucleotide sequence: TGTGCCTGGAGTTCGGAGGGAGCAAGCTACAATGAGCAGTTCTTC.

This clone was counted a few times. The chain uses TRBV19 and TRBJ2-7, with 10 bases matching TRBD2. Trimming at V came to 8 bases and at J to 6 bases, leaving 10 bases not matched to a gene. Germline CDR1 is LNHDA and CDR2 is SQIVND (reference sequence). The CDR3 sequence is 14 residues long. The CDR3 region is CASSSGRAALEQYF. As DNA, the CDR3 is TGTGCCAGTTCCAGCGGGAGGGCTGCCCTCGAGCAGTACTTC.

Remarks on this clone: A read error may account for a junction end that differs from germline. The rearrangement uses TRBV6-6 and TRBJ1-2, with D unclear. The CDR3 spans 11 residues. Looked up from germline, CDR1 is MNHNY and CDR2 is SVGAGI (reference sequence). The CDR3: CASSKGQVNLF. The CDR3 DNA follows: TGTGCCAGCAGTAAGGGTCAAGTAAACTTGTTC.

This chain joins TRBV5-1 and TRBJ2-1, with a possible D match to TRBD2 (5 bases). The germline CDR1 and CDR2 sequences are SGHRS and YFSETQ. Trimming pared 1 base from V and 2 bases from J, leaving 13 bases between. This CDR3 region has 16 residues. CDR3 amino acids: CASSLPRGGTYNEQFF. DNA of the CDR3: TGCGCCAGCAGCTTGCCCCGAGGAGGTACCTACAATGAGCAGTTCTTC. The complete variable domain, with remaining parts taken from reference TRBV5-1 and TRBJ2-1, reads KAGVTQTPRYLIKTRGQQVTLSCSPISGHRSVSWYQQTPGQGLQFLFEYFSETQRNKGNFPGRFSGRQFSNSRSEMNVSTLELGDSALYLCASSLPRGGTYNEQFFGPGTRLTVL.

The CDR3 nucleotides read TGTGCCAGCAGCCCTCCCTGGGCTAGCACAGATACGCAGTATTTT. Protein sequence: CASSPPWASTDTQYF. The genes are TRBV7-9 and TRBJ2-3; D gene uncertain. Trimming removed 5 bases at V and 0 bases at J, with 12 bases between. The CDR3 has 15 residues. Germline V gene data show CDR1 as SEHNR and CDR2 as FQNEAQ (reference sequence).

This sequence joins TRBV6-6 and TRBJ2-4; possible D gene TRBD1, 6 bases. The CDR3 runs to 13 residues. Trimming stripped 7 bases from V and 2 bases from J, with 9 bases between. Germline CDR1 is MNHNY and CDR2 is SVGAGI (reference sequence). The DNA of the CDR3 is TGTGCCAGCAAACAGGGCCCCAAAAACATTCAGTACTTC. It translates to CASKQGPKNIQYF.

In this sample, this clone turned up a few times. The chain combines TRBV7-3 with TRBJ2-3, with TRBD2 identical over 9 bases. This CDR3 is built from 16 residues. Germline values: CDR1 SGHTA, CDR2 FQGTGA. V gave up 4 bases and J gave up 2 bases; unmatched junction bases: 7. CDR3 bases: TGTGCCAGCAGCTCCGGGACTAGCCCCGACACAGATACGCAGTATTTT. It specifies CASSSGTSPDTDTQYF.

The chain carries TRBV11-2 and TRBJ1-1; D gene unclear. V was clipped by 3 bases and J by 1 base, with 9 bases between them. CDR3 length: 14 amino acids. CDR1 and CDR2 (germline): SGHAT, FQNNGV. The CDR3 bases are TGTGCCAGCAGCTTTGACGTGTCGAACACTGAAGCTTTCTTT. Protein product: CASSFDVSNTEAFF.

The chain has TRBV4-3 and TRBJ2-5, with a weak D call TRBD2 (7 bases). CDR1 LGHNA and CDR2 YSLEER come from the germline V gene. This CDR3 is 16 amino acids long. Trimming stripped 0 bases from V and 2 bases from J, with 13 bases between. CDR3: CASSQDFRGAQETQYF. The CDR3 DNA is TGCGCCAGCAGCCAAGATTTTCGGGGGGCACAAGAGACCCAGTACTTC.

V is TRBV7-2 and J is TRBJ1-2, with D possibly TRBD1 on 5 matching bases. Germline V lookup: CDR1 SGHTA, CDR2 FQGNSA. The CDR3 has 11 amino acids. V shed 6 bases and J shed 8 bases, with 10 bases lying between them. The CDR3 nucleotides are TGTGCCAGCAGTCAGGGAGCAGGCTACACCTTC. Protein: CASSQGAGYTF.

V is TRBV7-2 and J is TRBJ2-5; 13 bases line up with TRBD2. Germline V gene data show CDR1 as SGHTA and CDR2 as FQGNSA. The CDR3 sequence is 15 residues long. V shed 5 bases and J 2 bases; nucleotides not matched to a gene: 2. The CDR3 coding sequence is TGTGCCAGCAGCAAGGGACTAGCGGGACAAGAGACCCAGTACTTC. Protein sequence: CASSKGLAGQETQYF.